Here is one T cell receptor beta chain with its context. What it binds is not known. V was pared by 7 bases and J by 4 bases, with 11 bases between. CDR1 is SNHLY, CDR2 FYNNEI, per germline. The CDR3 totals 12 residues. This entry is derived from a study of cytomegalovirus exposure and HLA in healthy donors. Whole-study results and caveats: Reportedly, cytomegalovirus status was diagnosed with high sensitivity and specificity. Highest at DRB1 and lowest at HLA-C, TCR association rates differed among HLA loci in a later analysis.

Use of 60 Vbeta and 13 Jbeta primers characterized the PCR. Data came from immunoSEQ multiplex PCR; TCRdb stores just in-frame clones and leaves some out. This table has about 98,000 clones, approximately 83% appearing once. This chain links TRBV2 with TRBJ2-7; D not resolved. The receptor comes from a female donor in good health and CMV-seropositive. The sample consisted of PBMCs. This CDR3 reads CASTERTYEQYF. The DNA for the CDR3 is TGTGCCAGCACGGAGAGAACGTACGAGCAGTACTTC.